This T cell receptor (beta chain) was obtained from a study of T cell changes during pregnancy in multiple sclerosis. Libraries were prepared by immunoSEQ multiplex PCR; TCRdb keeps only in-frame clonotypes and omits some of them. The sample lists 25,000 to 35,000 clones; roughly nine tenths were seen once. The V end was cut by 0 bases, the J end by 8 bases, with 8 bases between. The germline CDR1 and CDR2 sequences are SGHDT and YYEEEE. The CDR3 is made up of 12 amino acids. The source is a female donor with multiple sclerosis, enrolled in a pregnancy study. Here the sequenced sample was CD8+ T cells from peripheral blood mononuclear cells, taken in the second trimester of pregnancy. The chain couples TRBV5-6 to TRBJ1-1; no definite D call. The CDR3 loop reads CASSLVEGEAFF. The CDR3 nucleotides are TGTGCCAGCAGCTTGGTCGAGGGAGAAGCTTTCTTT.